The following is a TCR beta chain sequence with its context. The protocol was immunoSEQ multiplex PCR, while the TCRdb copy is restricted to in-frame clones and leaves out a portion. The data hold more than 12,000 clones, with roughly 98% observed a single time. This sample was included in a study of monozygotic twins with cystic fibrosis. Trimming took off 5 bases at V and 1 base at J, with 15 bases between the two ends. The germline V gene has CDR1 GTSNPN and CDR2 SVGIG (reference sequence). The CDR3 has 15 amino acids. Sequencing used blood. J is TRBJ2-1 and V is TRBV30, with D perhaps TRBD2 (6 bases). This sequence was found in a girl aged 2-10 years with cystic fibrosis. The CDR3, as DNA: TGTGCCTGGCCAGGGACTCCCGGTTCCTACAATGAGCAGTTCTTC. As protein: CAWPGTPGSYNEQFF.